Below, 16 T cell receptor beta chains from the same sample are listed, as sequenced in a study of T cells in Graves' hyperthyroidism and ophthalmopathy. Amplification targeted TCR beta CDR3 regions from RNA transcripts. The HTBI primer set served for first-round RT-PCR of the TCR CDR3. TCRdb reanalysed the multiplex PCR reads using MiXCR and keeps one entry per CDR3 protein. The sample records 280,000 or so distinct CDR3 sequences, roughly 15% being singletons. Sequencing used blood. The receptor source for this set is a woman in her forties or fifties with Graves' hyperthyroidism that later progressed to Graves' ophthalmopathy.

The rearrangement uses TRBV6-9 and TRBJ1-1, with D possibly matching TRBD1 (6 bases). The ends were cut back, 3 bases at V and 7 bases at J, with 15 bases in the middle. The CDR3 contains 14 residues. Germline values: CDR1 MNHGY, CDR2 SVAAGI. CDR3 region: CASSYNGQRFEAFF. The CDR3 region has the DNA TGTGCCAGCAGTTACAACGGACAGAGATTTGAAGCTTTCTTT.

The chain recombines TRBV11-2 with TRBJ2-7; 8 nucleotides agree with TRBD2. The CDR3 sequence is 16 residues long. The V gene end was trimmed by 2 bases and the J gene end by 5 bases; junction bases not matched to a gene: 11. CDR1 SGHAT and CDR2 FQNNGV come from the germline V gene. Here the CDR3 reads CASSLTPASGLNEQYF. In nucleotides, the CDR3 is TGTGCCAGCAGCTTAACGCCGGCTAGCGGGCTTAACGAGCAGTACTTC.

This clonotype came up many times. V and J are TRBV28 and TRBJ2-5, with 11 bases lining up with TRBD1. The CDR3 runs to 18 residues. Germline V gene sequence: CDR1 MDHEN, CDR2 SYDVKM. The trim removed 6 bases at V and 1 base at J, leaving 13 bases unmatched. CDR3 nucleotide sequence: TGTGCCAGCAGCCCCCGTTGGACAGGGGGCGCCCCCCAAGAGACCCAGTACTTC. This sequence encodes CASSPRWTGGAPQETQYF.

The rearrangement joins TRBV6-4 to TRBJ2-3; weak D call: TRBD1 (6 bases). The CDR3 is made up of 14 amino acids. The germline gives CDR1 MRHNA, CDR2 SNTAGT. V lost 3 bases and J 3 bases, leaving 10 bases between the germline ends. This CDR3 is CASSEQGTTDTQYF. CDR3 nucleotides: TGTGCCAGCAGTGAGCAGGGGACGACAGATACGCAGTATTTT.

As to this clonotype: A single base separates this from a much larger clone, so it may be a read error. This rearrangement joins TRBV2 to TRBJ1-1; D not certain. The CDR3 length is 15 residues. Per the germline V gene, CDR1 is SNHLY and CDR2 is FYNNEI. Written as DNA, the CDR3 is TGTGCCGGCAGTGCCCCAGGACCCCTGAACACTGAAGCTTTCTTT. This gives the protein CAGSAPGPLNTEAFF.

This clonotype appeared a few times. The chain couples TRBV6-1 to TRBJ1-6, with D possibly matching TRBD1 (6 bases). The CDR3 contains 17 residues. Germline values: CDR1 MNHNS, CDR2 SASEGT. The germline V and J ends were trimmed by 5 bases and 0 bases, with 14 bases remaining between them. The CDR3 is CASSSGTLVSYNSPLHF. In nucleotides, the CDR3 is TGTGCCAGCAGTTCCGGGACACTGGTCTCCTATAATTCACCCCTCCACTTT.

V is TRBV7-6 and J is TRBJ2-7; TRBD2 aligns across 14 bases. V trimming: 5 bases; J trimming: 0 bases; junction bases outside the gene matches: 12. This CDR3 contains 19 residues. The germline V gene encodes CDR1 SGHVS and CDR2 FNYEAQ. CDR3 region: CASSPKAGTSGRVSYEQYF. CDR3 nucleotides: TGTGCCAGCAGCCCGAAAGCCGGGACTAGCGGGAGAGTCTCCTACGAGCAGTACTTC.

This clonotype was detected ten times or more. The chain links TRBV18 to TRBJ2-7; 7 bases align to TRBD2. CDR3 length equals 13 residues. CDR1 and CDR2 (germline): KGHSH, LQKENI. The V segment lost 2 bases and the J segment 3 bases; nucleotides outside the gene matches: 1. In nucleotides, the CDR3 is TGTGCCAGCTCACCAAGCGGGAACTACGAGCAGTACTTC. This encodes CASSPSGNYEQYF.

There are a few counts of this clonotype. The rearrangement links TRBV19 to TRBJ2-2, with TRBD1 as a possible D gene (5 bases). Germline values: CDR1 LNHDA, CDR2 SQIVND (reference sequence). This CDR3 spans 15 amino acids. Trimming shortened V by 7 bases and J by 0 bases, and 12 bases separated the two germline ends. CDR3 amino acids: CASTSLTANTGELFF. In DNA form, the CDR3 reads TGTGCCAGTACCTCCTTGACAGCGAACACCGGGGAGCTGTTTTTT.

Comments on this clonotype: A much larger clone differs by one base, so this may be a read error. This chain uses TRBV30 with TRBJ1-3, with a weak D call TRBD1 (6 bases). This CDR3 is 15 amino acids long. V was trimmed by 0 bases and J by 0 bases, leaving 9 bases between them. Germline-derived CDR1 and CDR2 are GTSNPN and SVGIG (reference sequence). The CDR3 nucleotides are TGTGCCTGGAGTGTGAGAGGGGGCTCTGGAAACACCATATATTTT. Translating gives CAWSVRGGSGNTIYF.

This clonotype was seen many times. The rearrangement links TRBV11-2 to TRBJ2-7; maybe TRBD2 (6 bases). Germline CDR1 and CDR2: SGHAT and FQNNGV. This CDR3 region has 14 residues. The V end was cut by 5 bases, the J end by 3 bases, with 14 bases between. In DNA form, the CDR3 reads TGTGCCAGCAGCCCCACCGGGACTTACTACGAGCAGTACTTC. Protein product: CASSPTGTYYEQYF.

This clonotype has a count of ten or more. The rearrangement joins TRBV28 to TRBJ1-4; no firm D call. This CDR3 has 15 amino acids. V was pared by 4 bases and J by 10 bases, with 19 bases between. Per germline, CDR1 MDHEN and CDR2 SYDVKM. The CDR3 sequence: CASSSRTLPGRKLFF. In DNA form, the CDR3 reads TGTGCCAGCAGTTCAAGGACGCTACCCGGGAGAAAACTGTTTTTT. Full variable domain (missing parts from reference TRBV28 and TRBJ1-4): DVKVTQSSRYLVKRTGEKVFLECVQDMDHENMFWYRQDPGLGLRLIYFSYDVKMKEKGDIPEGYSVSREKKERFSLILESASTNQTSMYLCASSSRTLPGRKLFFGSGTQLSVL.

This clonotype was counted ten times or more. CDR3 DNA: TGCGCAACCAGGGACGTGAGCGCCGGGGAGCTGTTTTTT. Translating gives CATRDVSAGELFF. The gene calls are TRBV5-1 and TRBJ2-2; D is possibly TRBD1 or TRBD2 (5 bases each). CDR1 is SGHRS, CDR2 YFSETQ, per germline. The CDR3 has 13 residues.

This clonotype appeared many times. The J gene is TRBJ2-7, the V gene TRBV30; D is uncertain. Trimming cost V 0 bases and J 3 bases, with 6 bases left between them. CDR3 length: 12 residues. CDR1 is GTSNPN and CDR2 is SVGIG in the germline V gene (reference sequence). This chain's CDR3 is CAWSVQVYEQYF. DNA of the CDR3: TGTGCCTGGAGTGTACAAGTCTACGAGCAGTACTTC.

The table lists this clonotype with a count of one. This chain connects TRBV5-1 to TRBJ2-1; 10 positions agree with TRBD2. From germline, CDR1 is SGHRS and CDR2 YFSETQ. The CDR3 length is 14 residues. J gave up 8 bases and V 0 bases, and 2 bases lay outside the gene matches. Written as DNA, the CDR3 is TGCGCCAGCAGCTTGGTTACTAGCGGGGATGAGCAGTTCTTC. It specifies CASSLVTSGDEQFF.

This clonotype has just a few counts. The chain joins TRBV27 to TRBJ1-3; maybe TRBD1 (5 bases). This CDR3 has 14 amino acids. The germline V and J ends were trimmed by 5 bases and 4 bases, with 12 bases remaining between them. Germline CDR1 reads MNHEY; CDR2 reads SMNVEV (reference sequence). The CDR3 sequence is CASSPLAGGNTIYF. In DNA, the CDR3 is TGTGCCAGCAGTCCCCTCGCAGGGGGAAACACCATATATTTT.